Below, 8 T cell receptor beta chains from the same sample are listed, as sequenced in a study of blood T cell repertoires in COVID-19. Measured with immunoSEQ multiplex PCR; TCRdb has only the in-frame clones, and not every one. Of some 250,000 clones in the sample, 80% to 85% were seen once. The sequencing input was peripheral blood. The receptors come from a man aged 45-65 years with active or convalescent COVID-19.

The V and J genes are TRBV4-1 and TRBJ2-1; 8 positions match TRBD2. The CDR3 contains 15 residues. Germline values: CDR1 MGHRA, CDR2 YSYEKL. V shed 1 base, J shed 8 bases, and the junction held 7 bases outside the gene matches. The CDR3 DNA reads TGCGCCAGCAGCCAAGCCCCAGCCGGGGGGGATGAGCAGTTCTTC. Translating it yields CASSQAPAGGDEQFF.

The chain employs TRBV6-1 and TRBJ2-7; the match to TRBD1 covers 10 bases. The V gene's germline CDR1 is MNHNS and CDR2 SASEGT. The CDR3 is 14 amino acids. V was pared by 2 bases and J by 7 bases, with 5 bases of the junction left unmatched. CDR3 DNA: TGTGCCAGCAGTGAACTCGGACAGGGGGGAGAGCAGTACTTC. This encodes CASSELGQGGEQYF.

This clone showed up just a few times. The rearrangement joins TRBV19 to TRBJ2-1; 9 bases agree with TRBD1. With V trimmed by 3 bases and J by 6 bases, 9 bases remained unmatched. The CDR3 is 16 residues long. The germline gives CDR1 LNHDA, CDR2 SQIVND (reference sequence). In DNA form, the CDR3 reads TGTGCCAGTAGTATCGCGGGACAGGGAGGACGCAATGAGCAGTTCTTC. This encodes CASSIAGQGGRNEQFF.

This chain uses TRBV30 with TRBJ1-5, with D possibly being TRBD1 (5 bases). The length of the CDR3 is 13 residues. Germline V gene sequence: CDR1 GTSNPN, CDR2 SVGIG (reference sequence). Trimming took off 1 base at V and 2 bases at J, with 6 bases between the two ends. The CDR3 sequence is CAWSAGGNQPQHF. In DNA, the CDR3 is TGTGCCTGGAGTGCGGGGGGCAATCAGCCCCAGCATTTT.

As DNA, the CDR3 is TGCGCCAGCAGTCATAACAGGGCGGTCGGGGGGGGCTACACCTTC. The encoded protein is CASSHNRAVGGGYTF. The J gene is TRBJ1-2, the V gene TRBV23-1; perhaps TRBD1 as D (6 bases). TRBV23-1 is assigned to the ORF class and has an uncertain function. V was cut by 3 bases and J by 8 bases, with 19 bases left in between. The CDR3 covers 15 residues.

The V call is TRBV30, the J call TRBJ2-1; 13 nucleotides agree with TRBD2. Germline CDR1 and CDR2: GTSNPN and SVGIG (reference sequence). The V and J ends lost 3 bases and 0 bases, in that order; junction bases with no gene match: 8. The length of the CDR3 is 18 residues. This chain's CDR3 is CAWRPGLAGLSSYNEQFF. The CDR3, as DNA: TGTGCCTGGAGACCGGGACTAGCGGGGCTGAGCTCCTACAATGAGCAGTTCTTC.

The V and J genes are TRBV7-2 and TRBJ2-1; D remains unclear. Looked up from germline, CDR1 is SGHTA and CDR2 is FQGNSA. V lost 2 bases to trimming and J lost 7 bases, with 9 bases between them. The CDR3 contains 13 residues. CDR3 DNA: TGTGCCAGCAGCTTATATAGTATGAATGAGCAGTTCTTC. Translation gives CASSLYSMNEQFF.

The rearrangement links TRBV29-1 to TRBJ2-2; D ambiguous. Germline V lookup: CDR1 SQVTM, CDR2 ANQGSEA. The CDR3 contains 13 residues. Between the trimmed V and J ends, which lost 4 bases and 1 base, there was a span of 7 bases. The CDR3 protein is CSVGLRNTGELFF. The CDR3 nucleotides are TGCAGCGTTGGTCTAAGGAACACCGGGGAGCTGTTTTTT.